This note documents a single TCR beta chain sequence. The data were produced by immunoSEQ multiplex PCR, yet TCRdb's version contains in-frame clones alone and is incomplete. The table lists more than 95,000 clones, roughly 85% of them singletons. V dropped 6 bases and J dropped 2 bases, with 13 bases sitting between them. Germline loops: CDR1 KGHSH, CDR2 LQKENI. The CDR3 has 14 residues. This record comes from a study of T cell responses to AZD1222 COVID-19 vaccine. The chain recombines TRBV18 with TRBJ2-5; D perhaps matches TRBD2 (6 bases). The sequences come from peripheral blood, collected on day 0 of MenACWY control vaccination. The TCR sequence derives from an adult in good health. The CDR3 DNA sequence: TGTGCCAGCTCCCAAATCCGGGAGCAAGAGACCCAGTACTTC. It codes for CASSQIREQETQYF.